This entry concerns a single T cell receptor (beta chain). Its antigen is as yet unknown. Fresh 10 ml peripheral blood yielded PBMCs. The CDR3 is 13 amino acids. Germline loops: CDR1 LNHDA, CDR2 SQIVND (reference sequence). With 5 bases removed from V and 5 bases from J, the gap between germline ends came to 10 bases. The data originate from a study of T cells in Graves' hyperthyroidism and ophthalmopathy. Overall study results and limits: Within blood appeared most thyroid clonotypes that had expanded above 0.001.

RNA transcripts served as the template for amplifying TCR beta CDR3 regions. With the HTBI primer set, the TCR CDR3 went through a first round of RT-PCR. TCRdb processed the multiplex PCR reads anew with MiXCR; each CDR3 protein has one entry. Of under 350,000 distinct CDR3 sequences in the sample, approximately 18% were seen once. The receptor was isolated from a woman in her 50s with Graves' hyperthyroidism. V and J are TRBV19 and TRBJ1-5, with D perhaps TRBD1 (6 bases). The source material was blood. CDR3 sequence (DNA): TGTGCCAGTAGTGCGACAGGATATCAGCCCCAGCATTTT. Its translation is CASSATGYQPQHF.